The 6 T cell receptor beta chains presented below share a single source sample, sequenced in a study of control samples from healthy donors and cancer patients. Clones were sequenced by immunoSEQ multiplex PCR, and TCRdb holds only the in-frame ones, with some missing. The profile shows some 410,000 clones, 80% to 95% of them singletons. The specimen was PBMCs. The origin of the receptors is a man aged 40-55 years with head and neck cancer.

This chain joins TRBV6-5 and TRBJ1-2; no reliable D call. The CDR3 runs 10 residues. Germline V gives CDR1 MNHEY, CDR2 SVGAGI. V was clipped by 8 bases and J by 6 bases, with 7 bases between them. CDR3 bases: TGTGCCAGCGGTCGGAATGGCTACACCTTC. It specifies CASGRNGYTF.

The chain recombines TRBV3-1 (or the pseudogene TRBV3-2) with TRBJ1-2; D may be TRBD1 (6 bases). V was cut by 0 bases and J by 4 bases, with 18 bases left in between. Germline V gene sequence: CDR1 LGHDT, CDR2 YNNKEL (reference sequence). There are 17 residues in the CDR3. CDR3 region: CASSQDVIRIGGYGYTF. The CDR3 DNA is TGTGCCAGCAGCCAAGATGTTATAAGGATAGGGGGCTATGGCTACACCTTC.

The J gene is TRBJ1-3, the V gene TRBV5-1; D might be TRBD1 (6 bases). Germline-derived CDR1 and CDR2 are SGHRS and YFSETQ. The V end lost 4 bases, the J end lost 2 bases, and 13 bases lay between the germline ends. This CDR3 has 15 residues. The CDR3 sequence: CASSGQQGTGNTIYF. DNA for the CDR3: TGCGCCAGCAGCGGACAACAGGGAACTGGAAACACCATATATTTT. The full variable domain, in which reference TRBV5-1 and TRBJ1-3 provide the parts outside the CDR3, is KAGVTQTPRYLIKTRGQQVTLSCSPISGHRSVSWYQQTPGQGLQFLFEYFSETQRNKGNFPGRFSGRQFSNSRSEMNVSTLELGDSALYLCASSGQQGTGNTIYFGEGSWLTVV.

The chain uses TRBV3-1 (or the pseudogene TRBV3-2) and TRBJ2-7, with D possibly called TRBD1 or TRBD2 (5 bases each). V was shortened by 1 base and J by 6 bases, with 7 bases between the two germline ends. Looked up from germline, CDR1 is LGHDT and CDR2 is YNNKEL (reference sequence). The CDR3 spans 12 residues. The CDR3, as DNA: TGTGCCAGCAGCCAAGGGGGGTTCGAGCAGTACTTC. Protein sequence: CASSQGGFEQYF.

The chain recombines TRBV19 with TRBJ1-1; tentatively, D is TRBD1 (6 bases). V shed 2 bases and J shed 3 bases, with 10 bases lying between them. The CDR3 has 14 residues. Germline CDR1 and CDR2: LNHDA and SQIVND (reference sequence). CDR3 coding DNA: TGTGCCAGTAGTATAACCAGGGGAGACACTGAAGCTTTCTTT. Its translation is CASSITRGDTEAFF.

This clone was observed a handful of times. The chain's CDR3 is CASSGDRVDYTDTQYF. The CDR3 coding sequence is TGTGCCAGCAGCGGGGACAGGGTTGATTATACAGATACGCAGTATTTT. The rearrangement joins TRBV9 to TRBJ2-3; 9 bases are a match to TRBD1. There are 16 residues in the CDR3. Per germline, CDR1 SGDLS and CDR2 YYNGEE. Trimming at V came to 3 bases and at J to 3 bases, leaving 8 bases not matched to a gene.